The rows below give T cell receptor beta chains drawn from one sample of a study of blood T cell repertoires in COVID-19. This table comes from immunoSEQ multiplex PCR, and its TCRdb copy is limited to in-frame clones, with some not included. The table has 120,000 or so clones, around 89% seen once. Sequenced input: peripheral blood. The source of these receptors is a man aged 50 to 60 with acute or convalescent COVID-19. Both conserved end residues are trimmed from each CDR3.

v_gene: TRBV3-1/TRBV3-2; j_gene: TRBJ2-2; CDR3aa: ASSPSAASRELF
v_gene: TRBV19; j_gene: TRBJ1-5; CDR3aa: ASWNREGRYQPQH
v_gene: TRBV15; j_gene: TRBJ2-1; CDR3aa: ATSGRTSGNEQF
v_gene: TRBV11-2; j_gene: TRBJ2-3; CDR3aa: ASRPNAADTQY
v_gene: TRBV25-1; j_gene: TRBJ2-1; CDR3aa: ASQTSFYNEQF
v_gene: TRBV6-1; j_gene: TRBJ1-5; CDR3aa: ASSDGRGRGQPQH
v_gene: TRBV29-1; j_gene: TRBJ1-2; CDR3aa: SFRRSQVDYGYT
v_gene: TRBV5-6; j_gene: TRBJ1-1; CDR3aa: ASSPLDRDNTEAF
v_gene: TRBV6-5; j_gene: TRBJ1-1; CDR3aa: ASKLRSTGTEAF
v_gene: TRBV6-5; j_gene: TRBJ2-7; CDR3aa: ASSYPRGGSYEQY
v_gene: TRBV2; j_gene: TRBJ2-7; CDR3aa: ASILTSGSSYEQY
v_gene: TRBV7-9; j_gene: TRBJ1-6; CDR3aa: ASSLGDRQNSPLH
v_gene: TRBV27; j_gene: TRBJ2-7; CDR3aa: ASSLVETGFYEQY
v_gene: TRBV4-3; j_gene: TRBJ2-1; CDR3aa: ASSQDGSVDNEQF
v_gene: TRBV19; j_gene: TRBJ1-4; CDR3aa: ASRPGLLYPEKLF
v_gene: TRBV19; j_gene: TRBJ1-3; CDR3aa: ASRPQGSGNTIY
v_gene: TRBV23-1; j_gene: TRBJ1-4; CDR3aa: ASSQSPPGSCEKLF
v_gene: TRBV30; j_gene: TRBJ2-2; CDR3aa: AWSVLNTGELF
v_gene: TRBV2; j_gene: TRBJ1-6; CDR3aa: ASSEVGTGGFGDNSPLH
v_gene: TRBV19; j_gene: TRBJ1-1; CDR3aa: ASSSQGGNTEAF
v_gene: TRBV5-1; j_gene: TRBJ1-2; CDR3aa: ASSRAGVANYGYT
v_gene: TRBV14; j_gene: TRBJ2-4; CDR3aa: ASSQGDRERNIQY
v_gene: TRBV2; j_gene: TRBJ1-1; CDR3aa: ASSVRRDTEAF
v_gene: TRBV6-2/TRBV6-3; j_gene: TRBJ2-7; CDR3aa: ASSLAGGPNEQY
v_gene: TRBV7-9; j_gene: TRBJ1-5; CDR3aa: ASSLNGDNQPQH
v_gene: TRBV4-3; j_gene: TRBJ2-7; CDR3aa: ASSQGGSSRLAGYEQY
v_gene: TRBV24-1; j_gene: TRBJ1-2; CDR3aa: ATSDSGGNNYGYT
v_gene: TRBV24-1; j_gene: TRBJ2-1; CDR3aa: ATSEGQGAVLNEQF
v_gene: TRBV11-3; j_gene: TRBJ1-2; CDR3aa: ASSLQGPAYNYGYT
v_gene: TRBV4-3; j_gene: TRBJ2-1; CDR3aa: ASSPGPSGTSFSSSYNEQF
v_gene: TRBV2; j_gene: TRBJ2-1; CDR3aa: ASNLAYNEQF
v_gene: TRBV11-2; j_gene: TRBJ2-1; CDR3aa: ASSVRPVAGGKDNEQF
v_gene: TRBV28; j_gene: TRBJ1-1; CDR3aa: ASSLGLSEAF
v_gene: TRBV11-2; j_gene: TRBJ1-1; CDR3aa: ASSPQGAEAF
v_gene: TRBV6-5; j_gene: TRBJ2-6; CDR3aa: ASRSTGSGANVLT
v_gene: TRBV7-2; j_gene: TRBJ1-5; CDR3aa: ASSLGTGDTGH
v_gene: TRBV25-1; j_gene: TRBJ1-4; CDR3aa: ASSEHTIGSEKLF
v_gene: TRBV5-5; j_gene: TRBJ2-7; CDR3aa: ASSLLLGGTTLSSYEQY
v_gene: TRBV7-9; j_gene: TRBJ1-5; CDR3aa: ASSLEGQGAPGNQPQH
v_gene: TRBV24-1; j_gene: TRBJ1-1; CDR3aa: ATSDDRGAAF
v_gene: TRBV5-1; j_gene: TRBJ2-7; CDR3aa: ASSYRDNTYEQY
v_gene: TRBV6-4; j_gene: TRBJ2-7; CDR3aa: APPIGLDAEQY
v_gene: TRBV29-1; j_gene: TRBJ2-7; CDR3aa: SVETSGTAYEQY
v_gene: TRBV5-4; j_gene: TRBJ2-3; CDR3aa: ATSLTAGRTDTQY
v_gene: TRBV7-2; j_gene: TRBJ1-6; CDR3aa: ASSLGLGQNSPLH
v_gene: TRBV7-9; j_gene: TRBJ2-1; CDR3aa: ASSLAGQGEQF
v_gene: TRBV30; j_gene: TRBJ2-7; CDR3aa: AWSVRRGYEQY
v_gene: TRBV7-9; j_gene: TRBJ2-1; CDR3aa: ASSTDRLPYNEQF
v_gene: TRBV18; j_gene: TRBJ1-4; CDR3aa: ASSPPDRGGNEKLF
v_gene: TRBV19; j_gene: TRBJ1-1; CDR3aa: ASSPRVYTEAF
v_gene: TRBV30; j_gene: TRBJ1-6; CDR3aa: AWSVLSSYNSPLH
v_gene: TRBV14; j_gene: TRBJ1-1; CDR3aa: ASSRTTGLNKPF
v_gene: TRBV25-1; j_gene: TRBJ2-5; CDR3aa: ASSEYRAGETQY